The 21 T cell receptor beta chains presented below share a single source sample, sequenced in a study of OX40 agonist ivuxolimab in advanced cancers. The repertoire was sequenced with immunoSEQ multiplex PCR; TCRdb's copy has only in-frame clones and lacks some. The table includes about 27,000 clones, roughly four fifths detected once. The sequencing used CD4+ or CD8+ T cells sorted from blood, collected in a trial of the OX40 agonist ivuxolimab. The receptors were gathered from an adult with an advanced solid tumor such as melanoma, head and neck, liver or kidney cancer.

V usage is TRBV27 and J usage is TRBJ1-5, with D possibly matching TRBD1 (5 bases). V lost 8 bases and J lost 11, with 19 bases in between. The CDR3 is 13 residues long. From germline, CDR1 is MNHEY and CDR2 SMNVEV (reference sequence). The CDR3 DNA sequence: TGTGCCAGCGGAGGACTGGACATTAGCGCCCAGCATTTT. This gives the protein CASGGLDISAQHF.

The chain is built from TRBV20-1 and TRBJ2-7, with TRBD1 matching over 7 bases. Germline assignment: CDR1 DFQATT and CDR2 SNEGSKA (reference sequence). With 6 bases clipped from V and 7 bases from J, the junction kept 6 bases outside the gene matches. This CDR3 comprises 11 residues. The CDR3 nucleotides are TGCAGTGCGATGACAGGGCTAGAGCAGTACTTC. Translated: CSAMTGLEQYF.

V usage is TRBV4-3 and J usage is TRBJ1-3; D gene unclear. This CDR3 has 16 amino acids. Trimming cost V 0 bases and J 2 bases, with 11 bases left between them. Germline V gives CDR1 LGHNA, CDR2 YSLEER. As DNA, the CDR3 is TGCGCCAGCAGCCAAGATTACCGAGCCCCTGGAAACACCATATATTTT. It yields the protein CASSQDYRAPGNTIYF.

The chain links TRBV28 to TRBJ2-7; TRBD1 matches at 10 bases. V lost 5 bases, J lost 2 bases, and 9 bases stayed unmatched. The germline V gene encodes CDR1 MDHEN and CDR2 SYDVKM. The CDR3 has 16 amino acids. This chain's CDR3 is CASSRLDRGITYEQYF. The CDR3, as DNA: TGTGCCAGCAGTAGATTGGACAGGGGGATAACCTACGAGCAGTACTTC. Full variable domain (missing parts from reference TRBV28 and TRBJ2-7): DVKVTQSSRYLVKRTGEKVFLECVQDMDHENMFWYRQDPGLGLRLIYFSYDVKMKEKGDIPEGYSVSREKKERFSLILESASTNQTSMYLCASSRLDRGITYEQYFGPGTRLTVT.

The V gene is TRBV6-5, the J gene TRBJ2-5; possibly TRBD1 for D (5 bases). From germline, CDR1 is MNHEY and CDR2 SVGAGI. V lost 6 bases and J 2 bases, leaving 13 bases between the germline ends. The CDR3 runs to 14 residues. CDR3 loop: CASRPIDRQETQYF. For the CDR3, the DNA is TGTGCCAGCAGGCCTATCGACAGACAAGAGACCCAGTACTTC.

This chain connects TRBV15 to TRBJ2-2; the D call may be TRBD1 or TRBD2 (5 bases each). Trimming pared 4 bases from V and 6 bases from J, leaving 6 bases between. Germline values: CDR1 LNHNV, CDR2 YYDKDF (reference sequence). The CDR3 spans 12 residues. The CDR3 DNA reads as TGTGCCACCAGCATGGGACCCGGGGAGCTGTTTTTT. Its protein is CATSMGPGELFF.

The chain recombines TRBV5-6 with TRBJ1-2; 8 nucleotides line up with TRBD1. V shed 0 bases and J 5 bases; nucleotides not matched to a gene: 6. In germline, CDR1 is SGHDT, CDR2 YYEEEE. The CDR3 extends over 15 amino acids. Written as DNA, the CDR3 is TGTGCCAGCAGCTTGGTGGGCAGGGGGCGATATGGCTACACCTTC. It encodes CASSLVGRGRYGYTF.

The chain joins TRBV28 to TRBJ1-5, with no clear D. The CDR3 has 13 amino acids. The germline gives CDR1 MDHEN, CDR2 SYDVKM. V shed 6 bases and J shed 0 bases, with 6 bases lying between them. The CDR3 sequence is CASSVYSNQPQHF. The CDR3 DNA reads as TGTGCCAGCAGCGTTTATAGCAATCAGCCCCAGCATTTT.

The chain recombines TRBV7-3 with TRBJ1-3, with a tentative D call TRBD1 (5 bases). V was cut by 5 bases and J by 4 bases, with 18 bases left in between. This CDR3 is built from 16 residues. Germline CDR1 reads SGHTA; CDR2 reads FQGTGA. As DNA, the CDR3 is TGTGCCAGCAGCACCACCGGGGCCGCCGGGGGAAACACCATATATTTT. This codes for CASSTTGAAGGNTIYF.

The DNA of the CDR3 is TGTGCCAGCAACAGGGGGCGAGTCATGAACACTGAAGCTTTCTTT. This encodes CASNRGRVMNTEAFF. This sequence joins TRBV28 and TRBJ1-1; 9 bases line up with TRBD1. In germline, CDR1 is MDHEN, CDR2 SYDVKM. The length of the CDR3 is 15 residues. J was trimmed by 0 bases and V by 7 bases; bases with no gene match: 6. The variable domain in full, completed from reference TRBV28 and TRBJ1-1, reads DVKVTQSSRYLVKRTGEKVFLECVQDMDHENMFWYRQDPGLGLRLIYFSYDVKMKEKGDIPEGYSVSREKKERFSLILESASTNQTSMYLCASNRGRVMNTEAFFGQGTRLTVV.

The V call is TRBV4-3, the J call TRBJ1-4, with no clear D. The germline V and J ends were trimmed by 5 bases and 2 bases, with 9 bases remaining between them. This CDR3 region has 14 residues. Germline lookup yields CDR1 LGHNA and CDR2 YSLEER. Here the CDR3 reads CASSELTTNEKLFF. As DNA, the CDR3 is TGCGCCAGCAGCGAACTTACTACTAATGAAAAACTGTTTTTT.

V and J are TRBV28 and TRBJ2-3, with TRBD2 matching over 13 bases. This CDR3 is built from 18 residues. CDR1 is MDHEN, CDR2 SYDVKM, per germline. V gave up 5 bases and J gave up 0 bases; unmatched junction bases: 8. The CDR3 reads CASSILGTSGKSTDTQYF. The CDR3 nucleotides are TGTGCCAGCAGTATCCTCGGGACTAGCGGGAAGAGCACAGATACGCAGTATTTT.

The chain joins TRBV4-3 to TRBJ1-1; D is possibly TRBD1 (6 bases). Trimming shortened V by 7 bases and J by 3 bases, and 18 bases separated the two germline ends. Germline-derived CDR1 and CDR2 are LGHNA and YSLEER. The CDR3 extends over 15 amino acids. The CDR3 here is CASKSRAGEYTEAFF. The CDR3 DNA reads as TGCGCCAGCAAAAGCCGGGCAGGGGAATACACTGAAGCTTTCTTT.

The chain recombines TRBV6-4 with TRBJ2-1; 8 bases map to TRBD2. The length of the CDR3 is 16 residues. The J segment lost 3 bases and the V segment lost 0 bases, leaving 4 bases of the junction unmatched. CDR1 and CDR2 from the germline V gene are MRHNA and SNTAGT. The DNA of the CDR3 is TGTGCCAGCAGTGACTCCGAACTAGCGGACTACAATGAGCAGTTCTTC. It is translated as CASSDSELADYNEQFF.

The rearrangement links TRBV7-9 to TRBJ2-3, with TRBD1 as a possible D gene (6 bases). The CDR3 spans 19 residues. Germline assignment: CDR1 SEHNR and CDR2 FQNEAQ (reference sequence). V shed 4 bases and J shed 0 bases, with 23 bases lying between them. The CDR3 DNA follows: TGTGCCAGCAGCTCCTCCCTTGGTCACAGGGAATTGAGCACAGATACGCAGTATTTT. Residues: CASSSSLGHRELSTDTQYF.

This chain joins TRBV13 and TRBJ1-1, with 9 nucleotides matching TRBD1. The CDR3 loop spans 15 amino acids. The V segment lost 2 bases and the J segment 1 base; nucleotides outside the gene matches: 2. Germline V gives CDR1 PRHDT, CDR2 FYEKMQ (reference sequence). CDR3 sequence reads: CASSLPGQGNTEAFF. CDR3 DNA sequence: TGTGCCAGCAGCTTACCGGGACAGGGGAACACTGAAGCTTTCTTT.

The chain combines TRBV2 with TRBJ1-2, with TRBD1 matching over 8 bases. CDR1 is SNHLY, CDR2 FYNNEI, per germline. V lost 9 bases, J lost 4 bases, and 16 bases stayed unmatched. The CDR3 sequence is 16 residues long. The chain's CDR3 is CASLSGQALILYGYTF. The CDR3 DNA reads TGTGCCAGTTTATCGGGACAGGCTCTGATTCTCTATGGCTACACCTTC.

The chain has TRBV5-1 and TRBJ2-3; TRBD1 agrees at 11 bases. J lost 3 bases, V lost 4 bases, and 4 bases had no gene match. Per the germline V gene, CDR1 is SGHRS and CDR2 is YFSETQ. There are 15 residues in the CDR3. This chain's CDR3 is CASSTGTGGTDTQYF. CDR3 sequence (DNA): TGCGCCAGCAGCACTGGGACAGGGGGGACAGATACGCAGTATTTT.

The chain uses TRBV9 and TRBJ2-3, with D uncertain. The CDR3 sequence is 15 residues long. CDR1 and CDR2 (germline): SGDLS, YYNGEE. The V end was cut by 2 bases, the J end by 2 bases, with 12 bases between. The CDR3 loop is CASSVDGFPTDTQYF. Here the CDR3 DNA reads TGTGCCAGCAGCGTTGACGGGTTCCCCACAGATACGCAGTATTTT.

This sequence joins TRBV4-1 and TRBJ2-3; D possibly corresponds to TRBD1 (5 bases). Trimming stripped 1 base from V and 1 base from J, with 9 bases between. This CDR3 has 15 amino acids. The germline CDR1 and CDR2 sequences are MGHRA and YSYEKL. The CDR3 protein is CASSQAGRGTDTQYF. The CDR3 DNA reads TGCGCCAGCAGCCAAGCCGGCAGGGGCACAGATACGCAGTATTTT.

V is TRBV19 and J is TRBJ1-1; no clear D. Trimming took 10 bases from V and 1 from J, leaving 13 bases between them. There are 13 residues in the CDR3. CDR1 LNHDA and CDR2 SQIVND come from the germline V gene (reference sequence). The CDR3 DNA reads TGTGCCACCCGGGCCCCCGAGAACACTGAAGCTTTCTTT. This sequence encodes CATRAPENTEAFF.